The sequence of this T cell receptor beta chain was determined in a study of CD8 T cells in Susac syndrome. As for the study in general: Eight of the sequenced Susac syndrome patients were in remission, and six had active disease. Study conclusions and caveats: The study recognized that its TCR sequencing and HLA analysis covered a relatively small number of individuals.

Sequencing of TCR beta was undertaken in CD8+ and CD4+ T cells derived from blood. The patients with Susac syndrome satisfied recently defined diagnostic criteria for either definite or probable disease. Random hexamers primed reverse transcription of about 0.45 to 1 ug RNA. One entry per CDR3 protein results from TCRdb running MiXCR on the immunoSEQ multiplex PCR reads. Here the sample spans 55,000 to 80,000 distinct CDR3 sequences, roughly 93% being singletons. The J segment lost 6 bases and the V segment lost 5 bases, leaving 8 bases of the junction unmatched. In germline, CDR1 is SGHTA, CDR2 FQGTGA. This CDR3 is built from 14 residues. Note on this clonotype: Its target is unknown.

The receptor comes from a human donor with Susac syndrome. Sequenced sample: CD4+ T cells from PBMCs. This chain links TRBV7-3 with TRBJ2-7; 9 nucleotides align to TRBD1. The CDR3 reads CASSPGTGTREQYF. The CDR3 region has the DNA TGTGCCAGCAGCCCCGGGACAGGGACGCGCGAGCAGTACTTC.